The sequence of this T cell receptor beta chain was determined in a study of molecular identifiers for immune sequencing clone quantification. The authors gated naive CD8 T cells as CD8+CD4-CCR7+CD45RA+ for sorting. General observations from the study: The share of molecules held by clones above 20 RNA copies was over 98% in effector cells and under 1% in naive cells.

The CDR3 length is 17 residues. The V gene's germline CDR1 is MNHEY and CDR2 SVGAGI. V trimming: 2 bases; J trimming: 8 bases; junction bases outside the gene matches: 12. TCRdb processed the PCR reads anew with MiXCR; each CDR3 protein has one entry. The sample contains tens of thousands of distinct CDR3 sequences, approximately 26% of which appear only once. This clonotype has a count of ten or more. Its cognate antigen is unknown. The receptor's source is a human donor in good health. Some libraries in this study had Jurkat cell RNA spiked in. The J gene is TRBJ2-2, the V gene TRBV6-5; 9 nucleotides match TRBD1. Sequencing was performed on naive CD8+ T cells from blood, with Jurkat cell RNA spiked in. The subset is: FACS-sorted CD8+CD4-CCR7+CD45RA+ naive T cells. In nucleotides, the CDR3 is TGTGCCAGCAGTTACACTATAACAGGGGGCGTGACGGGGGAGCTGTTTTTT. This codes for CASSYTITGGVTGELFF.